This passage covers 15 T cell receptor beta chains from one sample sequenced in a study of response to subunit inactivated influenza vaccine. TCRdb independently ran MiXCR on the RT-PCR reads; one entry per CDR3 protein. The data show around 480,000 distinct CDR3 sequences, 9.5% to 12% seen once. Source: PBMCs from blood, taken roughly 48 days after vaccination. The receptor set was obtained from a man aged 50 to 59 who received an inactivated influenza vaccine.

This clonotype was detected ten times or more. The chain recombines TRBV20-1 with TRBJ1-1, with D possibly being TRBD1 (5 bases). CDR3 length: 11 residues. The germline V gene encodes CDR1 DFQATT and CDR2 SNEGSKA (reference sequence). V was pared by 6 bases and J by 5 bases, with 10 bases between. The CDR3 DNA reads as TGCAGTGCCGTGCGGGGGACTGAAGCTTTCTTT. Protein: CSAVRGTEAFF.

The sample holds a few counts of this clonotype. In DNA form, the CDR3 reads TGTGCCACCAGCAGCCTAGCGGGAGGGCTAAGGGGCACAGATACGCAGTATTTT. This codes for CATSSLAGGLRGTDTQYF. This chain joins TRBV15 and TRBJ2-3, with TRBD2 matching over 12 bases. Germline V gene lookup returns CDR1 LNHNV and CDR2 YYDKDF (reference sequence). This CDR3 comprises 18 residues. The J segment lost 1 base and the V segment lost 3 bases, leaving 8 bases of the junction unmatched. The entire variable domain, with the rest obtained from reference TRBV15 and TRBJ2-3, is as follows: DAMVIQNPRYQVTQFGKPVTLSCSQTLNHNVMYWYQQKSSQAPKLLFHYYDKDFNNEADTPDNFQSRRPNTSFCFLDIRSPGLGDTAMYLCATSSLAGGLRGTDTQYFGPGTRLTVL.

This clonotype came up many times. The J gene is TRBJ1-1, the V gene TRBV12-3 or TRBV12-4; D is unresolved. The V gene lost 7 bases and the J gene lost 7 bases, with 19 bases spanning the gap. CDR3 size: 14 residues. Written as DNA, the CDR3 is TGTGCCAGCACCCTCGAGGGAGATCGTGGTGAAGCTTTCTTT. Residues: CASTLEGDRGEAFF.

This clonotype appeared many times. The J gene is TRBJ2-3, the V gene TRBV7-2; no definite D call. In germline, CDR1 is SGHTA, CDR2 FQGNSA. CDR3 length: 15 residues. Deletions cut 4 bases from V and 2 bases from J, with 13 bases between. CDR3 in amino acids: CASSSRPPYTDTQYF. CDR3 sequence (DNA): TGTGCCAGCAGCTCCCGACCGCCTTACACAGATACGCAGTATTTT.

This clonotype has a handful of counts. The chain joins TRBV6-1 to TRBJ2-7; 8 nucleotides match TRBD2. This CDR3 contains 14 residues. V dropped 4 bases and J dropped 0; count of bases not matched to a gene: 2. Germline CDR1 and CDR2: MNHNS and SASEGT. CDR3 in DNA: TGTGCCAGCAGTGCTAGCGGGCACTCCTACGAGCAGTACTTC. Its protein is CASSASGHSYEQYF.

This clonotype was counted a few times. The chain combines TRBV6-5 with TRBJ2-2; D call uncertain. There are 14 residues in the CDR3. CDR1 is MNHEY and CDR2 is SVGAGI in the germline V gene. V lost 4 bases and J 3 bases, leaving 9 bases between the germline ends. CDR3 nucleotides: TGTGCCAGCAGTTTTGGCCAGGACACCGGGGAGCTGTTTTTT. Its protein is CASSFGQDTGELFF.

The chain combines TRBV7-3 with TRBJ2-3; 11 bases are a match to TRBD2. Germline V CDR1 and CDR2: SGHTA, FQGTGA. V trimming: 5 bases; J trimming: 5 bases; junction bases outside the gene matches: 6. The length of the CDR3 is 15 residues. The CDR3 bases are TGTGCCAGCAGCCGTGGGACTAGCGGTAAAGATACGCAGTATTTT. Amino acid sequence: CASSRGTSGKDTQYF.

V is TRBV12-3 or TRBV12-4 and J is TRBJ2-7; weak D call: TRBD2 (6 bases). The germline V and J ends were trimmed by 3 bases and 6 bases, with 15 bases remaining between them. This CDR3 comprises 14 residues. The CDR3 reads CASSFGRGNGEQYF. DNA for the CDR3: TGTGCCAGCAGTTTCGGTCGGGGGAACGGCGAGCAGTACTTC.

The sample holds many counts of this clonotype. The CDR3 loop is CASSEALGGLNEQFF. CDR3 DNA: TGTGCCAGCAGTGAAGCCCTAGGGGGCCTCAATGAGCAGTTCTTC. This chain joins TRBV25-1 and TRBJ2-1; 7 nucleotides match TRBD1. This CDR3 has 15 amino acids. Germline-derived CDR1 and CDR2 are MGHDK and SYGVNS. J lost 6 bases, V lost 2 bases, and 7 bases had no gene match.

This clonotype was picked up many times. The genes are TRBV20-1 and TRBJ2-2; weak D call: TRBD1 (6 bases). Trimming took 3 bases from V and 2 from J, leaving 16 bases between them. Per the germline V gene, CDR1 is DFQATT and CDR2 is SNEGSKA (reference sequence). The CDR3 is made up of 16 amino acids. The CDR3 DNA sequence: TGCAGTGCTAGGGCCGGGACACCCATAAACACCGGGGAGCTGTTTTTT. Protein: CSARAGTPINTGELFF.

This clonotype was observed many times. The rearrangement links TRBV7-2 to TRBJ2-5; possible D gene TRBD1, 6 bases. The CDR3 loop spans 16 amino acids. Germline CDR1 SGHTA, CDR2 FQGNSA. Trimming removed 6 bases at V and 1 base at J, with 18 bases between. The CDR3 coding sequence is TGTGCCAGCAGGGGCGGACAGTCCAAGGTCCAAGAGACCCAGTACTTC. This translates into CASRGGQSKVQETQYF.

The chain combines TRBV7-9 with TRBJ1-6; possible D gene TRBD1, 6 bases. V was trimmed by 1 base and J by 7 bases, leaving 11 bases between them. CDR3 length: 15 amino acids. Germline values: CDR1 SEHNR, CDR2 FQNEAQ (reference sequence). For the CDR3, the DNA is TGTGCCAGCAGCTTAGTGGGGGGCGCGAATTCACCCCTCCACTTT. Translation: CASSLVGGANSPLHF.

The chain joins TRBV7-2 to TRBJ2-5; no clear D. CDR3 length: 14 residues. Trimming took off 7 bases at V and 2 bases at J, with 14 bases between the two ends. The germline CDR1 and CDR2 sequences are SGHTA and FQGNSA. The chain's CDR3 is CASMNRATQETQYF. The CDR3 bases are TGTGCCAGCATGAACCGGGCTACTCAAGAGACCCAGTACTTC.

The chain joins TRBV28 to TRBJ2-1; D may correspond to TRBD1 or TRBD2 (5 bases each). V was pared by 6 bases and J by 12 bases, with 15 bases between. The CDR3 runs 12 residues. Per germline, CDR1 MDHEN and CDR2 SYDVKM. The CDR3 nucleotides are TGTGCCAGCAGGGATCCGGGACGGGGGCAGTTCTTC. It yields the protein CASRDPGRGQFF.

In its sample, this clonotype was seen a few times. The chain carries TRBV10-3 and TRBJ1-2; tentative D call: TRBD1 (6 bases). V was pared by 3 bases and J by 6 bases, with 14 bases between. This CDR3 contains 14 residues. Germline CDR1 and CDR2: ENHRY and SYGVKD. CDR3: CAISEADRANGYTF. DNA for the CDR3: TGTGCCATCAGTGAAGCGGACAGAGCAAATGGCTACACCTTC.